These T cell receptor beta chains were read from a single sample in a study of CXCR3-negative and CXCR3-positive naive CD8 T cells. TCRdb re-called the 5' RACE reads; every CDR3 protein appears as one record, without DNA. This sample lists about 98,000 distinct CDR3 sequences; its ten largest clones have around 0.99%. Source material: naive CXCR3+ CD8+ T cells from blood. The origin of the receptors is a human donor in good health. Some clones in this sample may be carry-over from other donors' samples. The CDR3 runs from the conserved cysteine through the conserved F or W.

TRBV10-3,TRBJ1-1,CAIRWDSMNTEAFF
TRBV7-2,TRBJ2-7,CASSSPRGLAGGSSYEQYF
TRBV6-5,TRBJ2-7,CASSYSSVYEQYF
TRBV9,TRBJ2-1,CASSVGSSAHNEQFF
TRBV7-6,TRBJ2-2,CASSWLAGGPNTGELFF
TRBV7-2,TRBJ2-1,CASDKAGGPGYNEQFF
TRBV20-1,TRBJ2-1,CSARDQYGNEQFF
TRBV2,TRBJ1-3,CASSPAGGNTIYF
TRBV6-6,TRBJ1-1,CASSYSSTEAFF
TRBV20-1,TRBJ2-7,CSVPSIAGYYEQYF
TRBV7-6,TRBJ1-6,CASSLGSSYNSPLHF
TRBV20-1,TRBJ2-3,CSARDRGKTYRTDTQYF
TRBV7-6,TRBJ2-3,CASSAPGLSTDTQYF
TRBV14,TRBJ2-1,CASSQVISGQEAYEQFF
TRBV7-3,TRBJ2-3,CASSGAGLAGGLDTQYF
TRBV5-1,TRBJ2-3,CASIGDSTDTQYF
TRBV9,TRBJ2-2,CASSGGAISGELFF
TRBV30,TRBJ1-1,CAWVGGDTEAFF
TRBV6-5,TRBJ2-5,CASHLVGGDKETQYF
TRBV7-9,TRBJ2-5,CASSADVTQETQYF
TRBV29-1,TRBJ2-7,CSAKDGYSYEQYF
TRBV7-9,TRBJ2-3,CASSSFMAGADTQYF
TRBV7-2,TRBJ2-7,CASSLVAGEAFEQYF
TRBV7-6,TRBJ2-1,CDSSATGYNEQFF
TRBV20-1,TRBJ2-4,CSAVDTGLAGGRGSKNIQYF
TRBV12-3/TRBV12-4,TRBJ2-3,CASSQGAGGGDNTDTQYF
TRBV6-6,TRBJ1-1,CASSSTPWGGTEAFF
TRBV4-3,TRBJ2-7,CASSHGQGTYEQYF
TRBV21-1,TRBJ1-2,CASSPTGVLNYGYTF
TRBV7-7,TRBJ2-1,CASSAASYNEQFF
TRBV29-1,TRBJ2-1,CSATGGIVDEQFF
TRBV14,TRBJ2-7,CASSQDLIAWAYEQYF
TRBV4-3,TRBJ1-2,CASSQFRGDYGYTF
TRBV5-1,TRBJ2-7,CASSLPGTGYEQYF
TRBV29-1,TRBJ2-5,CSVEGQASGQETQYF
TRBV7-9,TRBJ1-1,CASSSNHGVNTEVFF
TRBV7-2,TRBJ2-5,CASTDSGYQETQYF
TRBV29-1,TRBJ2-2,CSVLLAGGPNTGELFF
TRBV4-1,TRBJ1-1,CASSQDGLPMNTEAFF
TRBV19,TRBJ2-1,CASSPPGDRGPFF
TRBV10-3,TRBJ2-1,CAISVGVNEQFF
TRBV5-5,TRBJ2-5,CASSPGTAQETQYF
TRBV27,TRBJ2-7,CASSRGGPYEQYF
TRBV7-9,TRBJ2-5,CASSLDPEPETQYF
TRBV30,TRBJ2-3,CAWSRGRGTDTQYF